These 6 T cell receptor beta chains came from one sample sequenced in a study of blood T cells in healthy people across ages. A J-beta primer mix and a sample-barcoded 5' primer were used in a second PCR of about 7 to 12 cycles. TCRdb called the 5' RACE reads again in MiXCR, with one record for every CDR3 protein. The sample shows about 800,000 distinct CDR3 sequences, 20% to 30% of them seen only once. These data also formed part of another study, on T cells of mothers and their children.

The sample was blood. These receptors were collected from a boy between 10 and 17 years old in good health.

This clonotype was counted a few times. The CDR3 nucleotides are TGTGCCAGCAGCGAGACAGGGATCCCCCGTTACGAGCAGTACTTC. Translation: CASSETGIPRYEQYF. The chain links TRBV6-4 to TRBJ2-7; 7 bases fit TRBD1. V was clipped by 6 bases and J by 4 bases; unmatched bases: 12. The CDR3 length is 15 residues. Germline V lookup: CDR1 MRHNA, CDR2 SNTAGT.

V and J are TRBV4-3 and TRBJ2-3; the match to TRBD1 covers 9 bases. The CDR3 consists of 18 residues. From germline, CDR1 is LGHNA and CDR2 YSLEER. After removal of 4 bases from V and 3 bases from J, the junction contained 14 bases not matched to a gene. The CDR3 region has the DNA TGCGCCAGCAGCCCCGATTGGACTGGGACAGGGTTAACAGATACGCAGTATTTT. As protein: CASSPDWTGTGLTDTQYF.

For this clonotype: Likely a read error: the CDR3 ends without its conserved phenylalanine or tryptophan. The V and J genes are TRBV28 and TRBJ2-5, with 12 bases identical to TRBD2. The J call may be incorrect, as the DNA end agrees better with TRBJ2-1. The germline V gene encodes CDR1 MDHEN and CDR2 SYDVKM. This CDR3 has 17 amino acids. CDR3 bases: TGTGCCAGCAGCCCAAGACTAGCGGGAGAGGCCTACAATGAGCAGTTCCTC. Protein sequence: CASSPRLAGEAYNEQFL.

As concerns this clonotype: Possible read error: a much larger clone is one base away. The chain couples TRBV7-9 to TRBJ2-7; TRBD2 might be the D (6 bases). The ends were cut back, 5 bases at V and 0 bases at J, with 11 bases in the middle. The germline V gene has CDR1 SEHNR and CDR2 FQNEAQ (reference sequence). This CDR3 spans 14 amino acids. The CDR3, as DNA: TGTGCCAGCAGCCCCTGGGGGGTCTCCTACGAGCAGTACTTC. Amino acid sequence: CASSPWGVSYEQYF.

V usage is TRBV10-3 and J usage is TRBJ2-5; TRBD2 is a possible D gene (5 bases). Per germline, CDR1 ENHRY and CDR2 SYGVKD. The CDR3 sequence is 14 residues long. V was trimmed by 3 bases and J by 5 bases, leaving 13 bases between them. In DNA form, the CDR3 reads TGTGCCATCAGTGACGGGATTAGTCCCGAGACCCAGTACTTC. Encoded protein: CAISDGISPETQYF.

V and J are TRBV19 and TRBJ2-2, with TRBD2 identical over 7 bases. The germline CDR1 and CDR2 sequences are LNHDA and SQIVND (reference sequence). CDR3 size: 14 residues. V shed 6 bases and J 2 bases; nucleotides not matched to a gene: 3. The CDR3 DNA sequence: TGTGCCAGTAGCCCGGGAGGAAACACCGGGGAGCTGTTTTTT. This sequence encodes CASSPGGNTGELFF.